These 8 T cell receptor beta chains share one sample of origin, sequenced in a study of regulatory T cells in long-lasting Graves disease. Time point: newly diagnosed GD, antithyroid drugs for less than 3 months. PBMCs were the source of the RNA used for TCR sequencing. Researchers made TCR beta libraries by using iRepertoire HTBI primers and running Arm-PCR on CDR3 regions. TCRdb used MiXCR to reprocess the multiplex PCR reads, holding one entry per CDR3 protein. The sample includes 370,000 or so distinct CDR3 sequences, roughly 15% of them seen just once. These data were likewise used in another study, on T cells in Graves' hyperthyroidism and ophthalmopathy.

Sequences were derived from peripheral blood mononuclear cells (PBMCs), sampled at new diagnosis, from a patient treated with antithyroid drugs. These receptors were obtained from a woman in her late teens or twenties with Graves disease.

This clonotype has at least ten counts. The V call is TRBV3-1, the J call TRBJ2-2; 12 nucleotides line up with TRBD2. Trimming at V came to 1 base and at J to 7 bases, leaving 1 base not matched to a gene. Per germline, CDR1 LGHDT and CDR2 YNNKEL (reference sequence). The CDR3 spans 15 residues. The CDR3 loop is CASSQGLAGVGELFF. The CDR3, as DNA: TGTGCCAGCAGCCAAGGACTAGCGGGAGTCGGGGAGCTGTTTTTT. Looking up the rest from reference TRBV3-1 and TRBJ2-2 gives the full variable domain: DTAVSQTPKYLVTQMGNDKSIKCEQNLGHDTMYWYKQDSKKFLKIMFSYNNKELIINETVPNRFSPKSPDKAHLNLHINSLELGDSAVYFCASSQGLAGVGELFFGEGSRLTVL.

This clonotype has a count of ten or more. The chain employs TRBV30 and TRBJ2-5; D not certain. The germline V gene has CDR1 GTSNPN and CDR2 SVGIG (reference sequence). V was clipped by 0 bases and J by 5 bases, with 10 bases between them. This CDR3 region has 13 residues. The CDR3 spells CAWSVVTIETQYF. The CDR3 DNA reads as TGTGCCTGGAGTGTAGTGACCATCGAGACCCAGTACTTC.

This clonotype appeared many times. The rearrangement joins TRBV5-1 to TRBJ2-5; D perhaps matches TRBD1 (5 bases). V was clipped by 3 bases and J by 1 base, with 10 bases between them. This CDR3 comprises 14 residues. CDR1 is SGHRS and CDR2 is YFSETQ in the germline V gene. This chain's CDR3 is CASSWKGAQETQYF. The CDR3, as DNA: TGCGCCAGCAGCTGGAAAGGGGCCCAAGAGACCCAGTACTTC. The variable domain in full, completed from reference TRBV5-1 and TRBJ2-5, reads KAGVTQTPRYLIKTRGQQVTLSCSPISGHRSVSWYQQTPGQGLQFLFEYFSETQRNKGNFPGRFSGRQFSNSRSEMNVSTLELGDSALYLCASSWKGAQETQYFGPGTRLLVL.

The genes are TRBV28 and TRBJ2-4; D is uncertain. V dropped 2 bases and J dropped 0 bases, with 11 bases sitting between them. This CDR3 is built from 16 residues. Germline loops: CDR1 MDHEN, CDR2 SYDVKM. This chain's CDR3 is CASSLPHTIAKNIQYF. In DNA form, the CDR3 reads TGTGCCAGCAGTTTACCCCACACAATAGCCAAAAACATTCAGTACTTC.

The rearrangement uses TRBV25-1 and TRBJ2-7, with a tentative D call TRBD2 (6 bases). Germline CDR1 MGHDK, CDR2 SYGVNS. The CDR3 has 15 amino acids. Deletions cut 0 bases from V and 4 bases from J, with 13 bases between. DNA of the CDR3: TGTGCCAGCAGTGAATACGGTAGCGGAGGATACGAGCAGTACTTC. Protein sequence: CASSEYGSGGYEQYF.

The table lists this clonotype with many counts. The V call is TRBV2, the J call TRBJ2-1; 9 bases line up with TRBD2. J gave up 14 bases and V 1 base, and 9 bases lay outside the gene matches. The CDR3 runs 14 residues. CDR1 and CDR2 from the germline V gene are SNHLY and FYNNEI. The DNA for the CDR3 is TGTGCCAGCAGTGAAGTACTAGCGGGCGATTGGAAGTTCTTC. Its protein is CASSEVLAGDWKFF. Full variable domain (rest looked up from reference TRBV2 and TRBJ2-1): EPEVTQTPSHQVTQMGQEVILRCVPISNHLYFYWYRQILGQKVEFLVSFYNNEISEKSEIFDDQFSVERPDGSNFTLKIRSTKLEDSAMYFCASSEVLAGDWKFFGPGTRLTVL.

This clonotype was seen repeatedly, ten times or more. The rearrangement links TRBV30 to TRBJ1-6, with D possibly TRBD1 on 5 matching bases. The CDR3 contains 13 residues. V was trimmed by 4 bases and J by 3 bases, leaving 7 bases between them. The V gene's germline CDR1 is GTSNPN and CDR2 SVGIG (reference sequence). The DNA of the CDR3 is TGTGCCTGGACTGACAGCTATAATTCACCCCTCCACTTT. Translated, it gives CAWTDSYNSPLHF.

In this sample, this clonotype turned up many times. The chain employs TRBV12-3 or TRBV12-4 and TRBJ2-7; 10 bases line up with TRBD1. The junction had 4 bases not matched to a gene; V was cut back by 5 bases and J by 3 bases. The CDR3 runs to 14 residues. CDR3 loop: CASSPTGGSYEQYF. For the CDR3, the DNA is TGTGCCAGCAGTCCGACAGGGGGCAGCTACGAGCAGTACTTC.